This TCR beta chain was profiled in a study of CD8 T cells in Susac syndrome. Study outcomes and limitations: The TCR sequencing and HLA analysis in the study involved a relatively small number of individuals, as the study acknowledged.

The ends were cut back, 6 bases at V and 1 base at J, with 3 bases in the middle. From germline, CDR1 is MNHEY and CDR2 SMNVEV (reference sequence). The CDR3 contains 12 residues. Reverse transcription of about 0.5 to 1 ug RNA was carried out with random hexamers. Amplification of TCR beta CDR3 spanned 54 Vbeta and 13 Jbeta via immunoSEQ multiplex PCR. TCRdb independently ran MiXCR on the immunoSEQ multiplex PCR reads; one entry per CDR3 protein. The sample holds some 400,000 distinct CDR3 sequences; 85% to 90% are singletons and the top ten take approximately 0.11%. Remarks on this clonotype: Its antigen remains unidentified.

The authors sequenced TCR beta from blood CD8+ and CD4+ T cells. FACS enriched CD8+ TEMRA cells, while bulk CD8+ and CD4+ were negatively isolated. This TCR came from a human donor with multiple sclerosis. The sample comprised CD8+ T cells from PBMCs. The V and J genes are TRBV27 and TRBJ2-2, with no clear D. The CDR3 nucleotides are TGTGCCAGCAGACAGAACACCGGGGAGCTGTTTTTT. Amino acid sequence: CASRQNTGELFF.